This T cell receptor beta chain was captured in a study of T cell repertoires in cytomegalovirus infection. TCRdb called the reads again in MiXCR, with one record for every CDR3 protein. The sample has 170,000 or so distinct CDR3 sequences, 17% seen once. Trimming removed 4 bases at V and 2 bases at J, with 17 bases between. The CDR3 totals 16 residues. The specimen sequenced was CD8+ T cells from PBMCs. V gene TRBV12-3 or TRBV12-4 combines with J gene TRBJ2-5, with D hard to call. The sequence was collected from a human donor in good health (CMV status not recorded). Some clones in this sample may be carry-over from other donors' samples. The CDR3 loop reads CASSSYPGRIQETQYF. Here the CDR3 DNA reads TGTGCCAGCAGTTCTTACCCCGGACGGATACAAGAGACCCAGTACTTC.